The 18 T cell receptor beta chains given below trace back to one sample, sequenced in a study of CD8 T cells in ankylosing spondylitis. Findings and limits, study-wide: Several highly homologous variants made up a TCR beta motif, and this motif appeared characteristic of ankylosing spondylitis blood.

The antigens for these receptors are not known. TCRdb used MiXCR to reprocess the 5' RACE reads, holding one entry per CDR3 protein. This table holds 700,000 to 1,000,000 distinct CDR3 sequences, 10% to 15% found once. The sequenced sample was blood, either unsorted or a sorted T cell fraction (not recorded which). The receptors originated from a male donor with ankylosing spondylitis.

Many counts were recorded for this clonotype. The chain recombines TRBV6-1 with TRBJ2-1; perhaps TRBD2 as D (6 bases). Looked up from germline, CDR1 is MNHNS and CDR2 is SASEGT. The CDR3 is 17 amino acids. Trimming took off 5 bases at V and 2 bases at J, with 19 bases between the two ends. CDR3 amino acids: CASSPRAGTGPYNEQFF. DNA for the CDR3: TGTGCCAGCAGTCCAAGAGCCGGGACTGGACCCTACAATGAGCAGTTCTTC.

The chain uses TRBV3-1 and TRBJ1-3, with D maybe TRBD1 (5 bases). The CDR3 is made up of 16 amino acids. The germline CDR1 and CDR2 sequences are LGHDT and YNNKEL (reference sequence). V lost 4 bases, J lost 0 bases, and 13 bases lay in between. The CDR3 loop reads CASSRRDLRSGNTIYF. The CDR3 DNA is TGTGCCAGCAGCCGACGGGACCTACGCTCTGGAAACACCATATATTTT.

This clonotype came up many times. The genes are TRBV20-1 and TRBJ2-5, with TRBD1 matching 7 bases. Trimming at V came to 3 bases and at J to 1 base, leaving 11 bases not matched to a gene. Germline loops: CDR1 DFQATT, CDR2 SNEGSKA (reference sequence). The CDR3 is made up of 16 amino acids. CDR3 amino acids: CSASPYLQGTQETQYF. CDR3 sequence (DNA): TGCAGTGCTAGTCCTTACCTACAGGGGACCCAAGAGACCCAGTACTTC.

The V gene is TRBV14, the J gene TRBJ2-2; perhaps TRBD2 as D (5 bases). CDR1 is SGHDN, CDR2 FVKESK, per germline. The CDR3 has 16 amino acids. The ends were cut back, 1 base at V and 3 bases at J, with 12 bases in the middle. DNA of the CDR3: TGTGCCAGCAGCCAAGTGTTGGCGGGTTACACCGGGGAGCTGTTTTTT. Its protein product is CASSQVLAGYTGELFF.

This clonotype was counted only a few times. This chain connects TRBV6-1 to TRBJ1-6; a weak D match, TRBD1 (5 bases). The CDR3 loop spans 15 amino acids. Germline-derived CDR1 and CDR2 are MNHNS and SASEGT. V lost 4 bases, J lost 7 bases, and 14 bases lay in between. CDR3 bases: TGTGCCAGCAGTGCGCAGGGTAAGAGGAATTCACCCCTCCACTTT. Translation: CASSAQGKRNSPLHF.

This clonotype was counted between two and nine times. This rearrangement joins TRBV7-2 to TRBJ1-5; the D gene is possibly TRBD1 (5 bases). CDR3 length equals 14 residues. Germline CDR1 and CDR2: SGHTA and FQGNSA. The ends were cut back, 5 bases at V and 3 bases at J, with 11 bases in the middle. This CDR3 is CASSRREYNQPQHF. CDR3 DNA sequence: TGTGCCAGCAGCCGCAGGGAGTACAATCAGCCCCAGCATTTT.

This clonotype was recorded a few times. The V call is TRBV7-2, the J call TRBJ1-2; 8 bases are a match to TRBD1. The CDR3 is made up of 13 amino acids. After removal of 5 bases from V and 8 bases from J, the junction contained 7 bases not matched to a gene. CDR1 is SGHTA and CDR2 is FQGNSA in the germline V gene. In nucleotides, the CDR3 is TGTGCCAGCAGCCCAGGGGGCTCGCAGGGCTACACCTTC. Translation: CASSPGGSQGYTF.

This clonotype has at least ten counts. This chain joins TRBV7-6 and TRBJ2-2; 8 bases agree with TRBD1. J gave up 5 bases and V 2 bases, and 7 bases lay outside the gene matches. The length of the CDR3 is 16 residues. Per the germline V gene, CDR1 is SGHVS and CDR2 is FNYEAQ. DNA for the CDR3: TGTGCCAGCAGCTTAACTCCGGGACAGGCAACCGGGGAGCTGTTTTTT. Amino acid sequence: CASSLTPGQATGELFF.

The chain couples TRBV12-3 or TRBV12-4 to TRBJ2-2; D is possibly TRBD1 (6 bases). V was cut by 3 bases and J by 8 bases, with 16 bases left in between. CDR3 length: 15 amino acids. CDR3 in amino acids: CASSLGTNPGGELFF. In DNA form, the CDR3 reads TGTGCCAGCAGTTTGGGGACAAACCCGGGAGGGGAGCTGTTTTTT.

As for this clonotype: A read error may explain this, as a much larger clone is one base away. This sequence joins TRBV4-3 and TRBJ2-7, with D possibly matching TRBD2 (6 bases). Germline V gives CDR1 LGHNA, CDR2 YSLEER. The ends were cut back, 0 bases at V and 2 bases at J, with 14 bases in the middle. The CDR3 is 16 residues long. This chain's CDR3 is CASSQDRAGATYEQYF. CDR3 bases: TGCGCCAGCAGCCAAGATAGAGCGGGTGCCACCTACGAGCAGTACTTC.

This chain joins TRBV12-3 or TRBV12-4 and TRBJ2-2; D call uncertain. The CDR3 covers 15 residues. The ends were cut back, 7 bases at V and 0 bases at J, with 12 bases in the middle. This CDR3 reads CASTLDATNTGELFF. The CDR3 nucleotides read TGTGCCAGCACCCTGGACGCGACGAACACCGGGGAGCTGTTTTTT.

The rearrangement links TRBV18 to TRBJ1-5; D gene ambiguous. This CDR3 has 15 amino acids. Germline V gives CDR1 KGHSH, CDR2 LQKENI. The V and J ends lost 1 base and 0 bases respectively, with 7 bases between them. CDR3 region: CASSPRSSSNQPQHF. The CDR3 nucleotides are TGTGCCAGCTCACCACGGAGCTCTAGCAATCAGCCCCAGCATTTT.

The genes are TRBV28 and TRBJ2-3; D not resolved. This CDR3 has 14 amino acids. CDR1 and CDR2 from the germline V gene are MDHEN and SYDVKM. V was pared by 7 bases and J by 0 bases, with 11 bases between. The CDR3 bases are TGTGCCAGCACCTCCAGGATAAGCACAGATACGCAGTATTTT. Amino acid sequence: CASTSRISTDTQYF.

The table lists this clonotype with a few counts. This sequence joins TRBV10-1 and TRBJ2-5; D not certain. Germline V lookup: CDR1 WNHNN, CDR2 SYGVQD (reference sequence). Trimming stripped 4 bases from V and 3 bases from J, with 12 bases between. The CDR3 contains 14 residues. In nucleotides, the CDR3 is TGCGCCAGCAGTGCGTCGAGCAGAGAAGAGACCCAGTACTTC. Translation gives CASSASSREETQYF.

This clonotype was detected a few times. The chain couples TRBV28 to TRBJ2-7; possible D gene TRBD1, 5 bases. The CDR3 is 15 residues long. From germline, CDR1 is MDHEN and CDR2 SYDVKM. V lost 6 bases and J lost 4, with 19 bases in between. The CDR3 sequence: CASSLTGHVEYEQYF. CDR3 bases: TGTGCCAGCAGCCTTACCGGACATGTCGAGTACGAGCAGTACTTC.

This clonotype was counted a few times. The rearrangement links TRBV5-1 to TRBJ2-7; TRBD1 might be the D (6 bases). CDR3 length: 14 amino acids. In germline, CDR1 is SGHRS, CDR2 YFSETQ. V gave up 4 bases and J gave up 3 bases, with 14 bases separating them. The CDR3 reads CASSPSPDSYEQYF. The CDR3, as DNA: TGCGCCAGCAGCCCCTCCCCGGACAGCTACGAGCAGTACTTC.

A few counts support this clonotype. CDR3 nucleotide sequence: TGCAGTGCTAGGCCAGTTAGCGGGGGAAACTACGAGCAGTACTTC. Its protein product is CSARPVSGGNYEQYF. The chain uses TRBV20-1 and TRBJ2-7; 9 bases align to TRBD2. The CDR3 length is 15 residues. Per germline, CDR1 DFQATT and CDR2 SNEGSKA (reference sequence). The trim removed 3 bases at V and 3 bases at J, leaving 9 bases unmatched.

The chain couples TRBV10-3 to TRBJ2-7; D might be TRBD2 (6 bases). Germline V gene sequence: CDR1 ENHRY, CDR2 SYGVKD. CDR3 length equals 15 residues. The ends were cut back, 0 bases at V and 3 bases at J, with 12 bases in the middle. The CDR3 DNA reads as TGTGCCATCAGTGAGTCTGGAGGGACCCTCTACGAGCAGTACTTC. Its translation is CAISESGGTLYEQYF.